This TCR beta chain is drawn from a study of blood T cell repertoires in COVID-19. Whole-study context: Sites across the United States, Italy and Spain contributed samples from acute and convalescent COVID-19. The analysed material was cDNA or gDNA that came from T cells, B-cell-depleted T cells, or PBMCs.

In the original processing: Amplified reference gene primers provided the basis for estimating nucleated cell counts. Profiling relied on immunoSEQ multiplex PCR, and the TCRdb table lists in-frame clones only, not all of them. That table supplies the V and J calls and clone size; D and trimming were determined from the DNA. The sample carries around 99,000 clones, 70% to 90% recorded once. This CDR3 region has 12 residues. The ends were cut back, 5 bases at V and 6 bases at J, with 7 bases in the middle. CDR1 and CDR2 (germline): MNHEY, SVGAGI. The sequencing sample was made of peripheral blood. This sequence originates from a man aged 45-65 years with active or convalescent COVID-19. The chain joins TRBV6-5 to TRBJ2-2; D is undetermined. This chain's CDR3 is CASSPRAGELFF. The CDR3 nucleotides read TGTGCCAGCAGTCCGCGCGCCGGGGAGCTGTTTTTT.